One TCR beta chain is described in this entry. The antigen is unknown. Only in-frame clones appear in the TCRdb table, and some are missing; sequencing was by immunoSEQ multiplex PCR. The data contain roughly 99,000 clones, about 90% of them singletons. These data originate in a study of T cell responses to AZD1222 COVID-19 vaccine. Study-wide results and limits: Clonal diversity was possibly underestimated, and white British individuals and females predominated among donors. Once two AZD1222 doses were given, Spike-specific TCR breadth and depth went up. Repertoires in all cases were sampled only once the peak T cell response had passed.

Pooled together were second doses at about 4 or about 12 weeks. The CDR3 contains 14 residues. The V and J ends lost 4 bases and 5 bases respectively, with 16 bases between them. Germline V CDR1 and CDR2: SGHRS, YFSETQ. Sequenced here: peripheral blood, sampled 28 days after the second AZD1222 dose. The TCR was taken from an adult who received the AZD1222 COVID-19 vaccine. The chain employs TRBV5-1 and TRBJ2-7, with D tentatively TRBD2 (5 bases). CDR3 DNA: TGCGCCAGCAGCGTGACAACTAACGGGGACGAGCAGTACTTC. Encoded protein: CASSVTTNGDEQYF.